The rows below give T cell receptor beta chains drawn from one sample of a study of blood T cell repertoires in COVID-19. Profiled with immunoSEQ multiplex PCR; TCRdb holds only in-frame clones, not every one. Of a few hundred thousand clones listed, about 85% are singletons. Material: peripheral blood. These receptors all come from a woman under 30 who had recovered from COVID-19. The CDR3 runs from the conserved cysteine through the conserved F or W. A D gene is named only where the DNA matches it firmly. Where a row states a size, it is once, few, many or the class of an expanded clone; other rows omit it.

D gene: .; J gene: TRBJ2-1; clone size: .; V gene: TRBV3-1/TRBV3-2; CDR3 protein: CASSHYAGVEYNEQFF; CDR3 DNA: TGTGCCAGCAGCCACTATGCCGGGGTAGAGTACAATGAGCAGTTCTTC
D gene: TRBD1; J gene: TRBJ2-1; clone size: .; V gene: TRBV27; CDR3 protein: CASITGATNEQFF; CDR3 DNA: TGTGCCAGCATCACAGGGGCCACCAATGAGCAGTTCTTC
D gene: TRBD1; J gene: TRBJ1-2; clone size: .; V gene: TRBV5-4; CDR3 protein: CASSLLGTALRGYTF; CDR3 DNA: TGTGCCAGCAGCTTGTTGGGGACAGCGTTAAGAGGCTACACCTTC
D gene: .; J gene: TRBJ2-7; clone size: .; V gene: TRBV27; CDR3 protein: CASSLRDNYIGEQYF; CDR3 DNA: TGTGCCAGCAGTCTACGGGACAACTACATCGGCGAGCAGTACTTC
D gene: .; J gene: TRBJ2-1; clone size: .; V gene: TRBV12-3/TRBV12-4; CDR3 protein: CASSSGTYNEQFF; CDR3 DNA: TGTGCCAGCAGTTCGGGGACTTACAATGAGCAGTTCTTC
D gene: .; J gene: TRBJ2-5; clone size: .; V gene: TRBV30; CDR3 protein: CAWSGFRGPETQYF; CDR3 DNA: TGTGCCTGGAGTGGGTTTAGAGGTCCAGAGACCCAGTACTTC
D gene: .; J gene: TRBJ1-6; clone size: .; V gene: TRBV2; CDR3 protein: CASRTVGNNSPLHF; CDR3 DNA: TGTGCCAGCCGGACAGTGGGAAATAATTCACCCCTCCACTTT
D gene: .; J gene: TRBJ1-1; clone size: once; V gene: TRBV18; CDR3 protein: CASSPGQNTEAFF; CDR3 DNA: TGTGCCAGCTCACCCGGACAGAACACTGAAGCTTTCTTT
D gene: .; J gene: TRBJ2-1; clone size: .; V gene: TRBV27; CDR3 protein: CASSVTGNPYNEQFF; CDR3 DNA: TGTGCCAGCAGTGTGACAGGTAATCCCTACAATGAGCAGTTCTTC
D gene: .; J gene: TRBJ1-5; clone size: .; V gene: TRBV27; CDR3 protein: CASSLVSGNQPQHF; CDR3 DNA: TGTGCCAGCAGTTTGGTGTCGGGCAATCAGCCCCAGCATTTT
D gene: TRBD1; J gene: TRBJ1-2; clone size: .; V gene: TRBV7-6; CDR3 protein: CASSGGLTGGEGYTF; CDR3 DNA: TGTGCCAGCAGCGGGGGACTTACAGGGGGCGAGGGCTACACCTTC
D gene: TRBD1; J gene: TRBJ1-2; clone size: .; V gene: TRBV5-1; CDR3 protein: CASSPATGDYNGYTF; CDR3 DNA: TGCGCCAGCAGCCCCGCGACAGGGGATTATAATGGCTACACCTTC
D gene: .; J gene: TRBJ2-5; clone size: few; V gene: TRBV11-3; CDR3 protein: CASSLALQETQYF; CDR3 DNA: TGTGCCAGCAGCTTAGCCCTGCAAGAGACCCAGTACTTC
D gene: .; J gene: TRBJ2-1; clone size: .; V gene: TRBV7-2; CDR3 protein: CASSLGGRGYNEQFF; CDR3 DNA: TGTGCCAGCAGCTTAGGAGGGAGAGGATACAATGAGCAGTTCTTC
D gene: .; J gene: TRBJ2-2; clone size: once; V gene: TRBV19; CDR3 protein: CASSMLRFDTGELFF; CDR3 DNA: TGTGCCAGTAGTATGCTGCGATTTGACACCGGGGAGCTGTTTTTT
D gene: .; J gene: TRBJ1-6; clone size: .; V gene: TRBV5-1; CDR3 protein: CASAMTENNSPLHF; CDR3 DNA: TGCGCCAGCGCAATGACGGAGAATAATTCACCCCTCCACTTT
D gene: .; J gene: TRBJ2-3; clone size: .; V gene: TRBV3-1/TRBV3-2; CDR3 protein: CASSPGAGSTDTQYF; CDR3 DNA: TGTGCCAGCAGCCCTGGCGCGGGCAGCACAGATACGCAGTATTTT
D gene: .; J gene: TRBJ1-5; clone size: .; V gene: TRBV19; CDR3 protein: CASTDSQQPQHF; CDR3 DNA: TGTGCCAGTACCGACAGCCAGCAGCCCCAGCATTTT
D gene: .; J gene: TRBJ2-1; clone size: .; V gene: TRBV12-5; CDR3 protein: CASGLPGSGLSSYNEQFF; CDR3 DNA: TGTGCTAGTGGTTTACCCGGCTCGGGTCTCAGCTCCTACAATGAGCAGTTCTTC
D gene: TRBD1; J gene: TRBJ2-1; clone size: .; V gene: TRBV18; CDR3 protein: CASSPTGNNEQFF; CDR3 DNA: TGTGCCAGCTCACCGACAGGGAACAATGAGCAGTTCTTC
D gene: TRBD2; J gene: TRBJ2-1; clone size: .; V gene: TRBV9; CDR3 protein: CASSVFEREGRGNEQFF; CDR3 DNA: TGTGCCAGCAGCGTTTTCGAGCGGGAGGGCCGGGGGAATGAGCAGTTCTTC
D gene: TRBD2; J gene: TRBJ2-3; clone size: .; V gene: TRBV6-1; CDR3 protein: CASSKAGGLTDTQYF; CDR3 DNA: TGTGCCAGCAGTAAAGCGGGAGGGCTGACGGATACGCAGTATTTT
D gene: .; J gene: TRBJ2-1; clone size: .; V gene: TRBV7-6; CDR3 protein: CASSLGSTGSLYNEQFF; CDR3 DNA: TGTGCCAGCAGCTTAGGGTCTACAGGGTCCCTCTACAATGAGCAGTTCTTC
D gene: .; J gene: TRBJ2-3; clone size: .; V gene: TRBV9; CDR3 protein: CASSSDGAGPTDTQYF; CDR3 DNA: TGTGCCAGCAGCTCCGATGGGGCGGGACCCACAGATACGCAGTATTTT
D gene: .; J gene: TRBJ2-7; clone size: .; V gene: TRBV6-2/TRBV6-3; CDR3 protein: CASSSRGALDYEQYF; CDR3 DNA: TGTGCCAGCAGTTCACGAGGAGCCTTAGACTACGAGCAGTACTTC
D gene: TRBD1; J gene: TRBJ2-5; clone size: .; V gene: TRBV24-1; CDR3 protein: CATSDPRQGQETQYF; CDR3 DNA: TGTGCCACCAGTGACCCCAGACAGGGCCAAGAGACCCAGTACTTC
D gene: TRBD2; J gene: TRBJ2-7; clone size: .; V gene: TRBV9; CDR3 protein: CASSPTSGIGYEQYF; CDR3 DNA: TGTGCCAGCAGCCCGACTAGCGGGATAGGGTACGAGCAGTACTTC
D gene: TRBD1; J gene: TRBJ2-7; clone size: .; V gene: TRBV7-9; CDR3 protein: CASSLVGQGYEQYF; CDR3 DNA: TGTGCCAGCAGCTTAGTCGGACAGGGCTACGAGCAGTACTTC